The 6 T cell receptor beta chains listed next were all sequenced from one sample in a study of human thymus T cells. The assay was immunoSEQ multiplex PCR, and TCRdb's table has in-frame clones only and misses some. The table includes tens of thousands of clones, 90% to 95% detected once. It was from resections taken during corrective heart surgery that the thymus tissue came. The sample taken for sequencing was thymus tissue. The origin of the receptors is a girl under three years old with a congenital heart defect but otherwise immunologically healthy.

This sequence joins TRBV29-1 and TRBJ1-5; D uncertain. Germline loops: CDR1 SQVTM, CDR2 ANQGSEA. Trimming took off 4 bases at V and 2 bases at J, with 6 bases between the two ends. The CDR3 covers 12 residues. The CDR3, as DNA: TGCAGCGTTGGAGGCGGCAATCAGCCCCAGCATTTT. This encodes CSVGGGNQPQHF. The whole variable domain, remainder taken from reference TRBV29-1 and TRBJ1-5, is SAVISQKPSRDICQRGTSLTIQCQVDSQVTMMFWYRQQPGQSLTLIATANQGSEATYESGFVIDKFPISRPNLTFSTLTVSNMSPEDSSIYLCSVGGGNQPQHFGDGTRLSIL.

This clone was seen more than once but under ten times. The chain uses TRBV29-1 and TRBJ1-1; 8 nucleotides line up with TRBD1. CDR1 SQVTM and CDR2 ANQGSEA come from the germline V gene. With V trimmed by 7 bases and J by 3 bases, 4 bases remained unmatched. The CDR3 is made up of 12 amino acids. The CDR3 loop is CSADRGDTEAFF. As DNA, the CDR3 is TGCAGCGCTGACAGGGGCGACACTGAAGCTTTCTTT.

The chain is built from TRBV28 and TRBJ1-5; a possible D gene is TRBD1 (5 bases). Germline loops: CDR1 MDHEN, CDR2 SYDVKM. V shed 2 bases and J shed 2 bases, with 16 bases lying between them. The CDR3 is made up of 17 amino acids. The CDR3 protein is CASSLGGGDCGNQPQHF. Here the CDR3 DNA reads TGTGCCAGCAGTTTAGGGGGAGGTGATTGTGGCAATCAGCCCCAGCATTTT.

This rearrangement joins TRBV4-2 to TRBJ1-1, with D hard to call. Germline CDR1 and CDR2: LGHNA and YNFKEQ. The CDR3 totals 18 residues. V was trimmed by 4 bases and J by 2 bases, leaving 23 bases between them. Here the CDR3 DNA reads TGTGCCAGCAGCCTGCGACGAAATTTCAAGGAGGAAAACACTGAAGCTTTCTTT. The encoded protein is CASSLRRNFKEENTEAFF.

The rearrangement uses TRBV6-1 and TRBJ2-2; unclear D gene. CDR1 and CDR2 from the germline V gene are MNHNS and SASEGT. The ends were cut back, 6 bases at V and 2 bases at J, with 7 bases in the middle. The CDR3 totals 13 residues. The chain's CDR3 is CASRGPNTGELFF. The CDR3 coding sequence is TGTGCCAGCAGGGGCCCAAACACCGGGGAGCTGTTTTTT.

The chain's CDR3 is CASLQSVNTDTQYF. The CDR3 DNA sequence: TGTGCCAGCCTCCAGTCCGTAAACACAGATACGCAGTATTTT. The gene calls are TRBV28 and TRBJ2-3; D is uncertain. The CDR3 extends over 14 amino acids. Germline CDR1 is MDHEN and CDR2 is SYDVKM. V gave up 8 bases and J gave up 2 bases, with 14 bases separating them.